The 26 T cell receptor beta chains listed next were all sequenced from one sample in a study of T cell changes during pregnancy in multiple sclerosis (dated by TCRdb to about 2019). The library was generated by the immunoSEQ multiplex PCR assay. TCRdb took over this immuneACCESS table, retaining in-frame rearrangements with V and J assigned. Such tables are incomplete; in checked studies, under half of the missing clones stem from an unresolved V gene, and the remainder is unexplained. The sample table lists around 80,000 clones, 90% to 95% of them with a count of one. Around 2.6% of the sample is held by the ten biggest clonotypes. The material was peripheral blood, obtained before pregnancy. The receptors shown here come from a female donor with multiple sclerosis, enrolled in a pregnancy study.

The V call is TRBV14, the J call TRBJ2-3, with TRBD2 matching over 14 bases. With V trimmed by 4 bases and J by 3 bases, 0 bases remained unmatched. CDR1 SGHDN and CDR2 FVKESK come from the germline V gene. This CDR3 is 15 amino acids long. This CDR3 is CASSRLAGGTDTQYF. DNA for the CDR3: TGTGCCAGCAGCCGACTAGCGGGAGGGACAGATACGCAGTATTTT.

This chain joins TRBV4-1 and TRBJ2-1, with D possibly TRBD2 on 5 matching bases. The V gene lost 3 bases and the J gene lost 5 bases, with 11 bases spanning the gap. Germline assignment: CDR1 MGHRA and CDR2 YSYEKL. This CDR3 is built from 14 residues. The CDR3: CASSQPTSHNEQFF. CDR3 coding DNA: TGCGCCAGCAGCCAGCCAACTAGTCACAATGAGCAGTTCTTC.

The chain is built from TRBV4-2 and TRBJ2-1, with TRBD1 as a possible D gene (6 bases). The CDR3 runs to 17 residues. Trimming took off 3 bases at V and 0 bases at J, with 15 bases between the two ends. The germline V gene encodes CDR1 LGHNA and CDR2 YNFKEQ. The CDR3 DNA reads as TGTGCCAGCAGCCAGGGCCCACAGGGAAGCTCCTACAATGAGCAGTTCTTC. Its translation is CASSQGPQGSSYNEQFF.

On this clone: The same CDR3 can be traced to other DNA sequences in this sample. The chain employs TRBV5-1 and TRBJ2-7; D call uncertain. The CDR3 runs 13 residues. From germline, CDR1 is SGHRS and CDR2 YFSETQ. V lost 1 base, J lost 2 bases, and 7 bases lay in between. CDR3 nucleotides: TGCGCCAGCAGCTTGTACTCCACCTACGAGCAGTACTTC. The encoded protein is CASSLYSTYEQYF.

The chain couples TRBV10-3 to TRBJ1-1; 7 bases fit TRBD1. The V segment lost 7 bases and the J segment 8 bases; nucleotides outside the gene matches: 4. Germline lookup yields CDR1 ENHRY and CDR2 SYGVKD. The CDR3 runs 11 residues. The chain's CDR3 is CAINRQGEAFF. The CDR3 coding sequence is TGTGCCATCAATCGACAGGGAGAAGCTTTCTTT.

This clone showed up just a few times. CDR3 nucleotide sequence: TGTGCCAGCAGCGCCCAGGGTAAGCAGTACTTC. Its translation: CASSAQGKQYF. This rearrangement joins TRBV2 to TRBJ2-7; possibly TRBD1 for D (5 bases). The CDR3 has 11 amino acids. V lost 6 bases to trimming and J lost 8 bases, with 11 bases between them. Germline values: CDR1 SNHLY, CDR2 FYNNEI.

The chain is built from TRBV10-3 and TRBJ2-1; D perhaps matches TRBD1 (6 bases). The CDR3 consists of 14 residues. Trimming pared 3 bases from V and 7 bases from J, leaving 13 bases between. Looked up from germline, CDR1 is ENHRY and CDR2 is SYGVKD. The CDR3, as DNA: TGTGCCATCAGTGATTCGACAGGTGGGAATGAGCAGTTCTTC. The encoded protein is CAISDSTGGNEQFF.

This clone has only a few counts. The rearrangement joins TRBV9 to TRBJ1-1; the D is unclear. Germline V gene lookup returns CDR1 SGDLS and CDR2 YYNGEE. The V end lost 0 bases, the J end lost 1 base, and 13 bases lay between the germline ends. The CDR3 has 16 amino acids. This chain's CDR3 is CASSVVGRGRNTEAFF. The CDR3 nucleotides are TGTGCCAGCAGCGTAGTGGGCCGGGGTCGGAACACTGAAGCTTTCTTT.

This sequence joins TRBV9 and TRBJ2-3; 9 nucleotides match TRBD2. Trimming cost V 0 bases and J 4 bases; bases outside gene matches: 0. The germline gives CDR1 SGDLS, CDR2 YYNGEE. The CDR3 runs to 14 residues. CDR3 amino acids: CASSVGLAADTQYF. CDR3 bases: TGTGCCAGCAGCGTAGGACTAGCGGCAGATACGCAGTATTTT. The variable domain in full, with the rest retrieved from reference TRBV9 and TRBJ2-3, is DSGVTQTPKHLITATGQRVTLRCSPRSGDLSVYWYQQSLDQGLQFLIQYYNGEERAKGNILERFSAQQFPDLHSELNLSSLELGDSALYFCASSVGLAADTQYFGPGTRLTVL.

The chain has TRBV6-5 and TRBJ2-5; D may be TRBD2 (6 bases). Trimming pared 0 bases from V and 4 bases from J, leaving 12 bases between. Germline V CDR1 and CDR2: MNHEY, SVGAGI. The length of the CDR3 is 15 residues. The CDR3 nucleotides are TGTGCCAGCAGTTACTCCGGCGGGATAGGAGAGACCCAGTACTTC. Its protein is CASSYSGGIGETQYF.

DNA for the CDR3: TGTGCCAGCAGCCCGTGGGCGAGGGAGACTTATAGCAATCAGCCCCAGCATTTT. Translated: CASSPWARETYSNQPQHF. This chain links TRBV7-6 with TRBJ1-5; no definite D call. This CDR3 is 18 amino acids long. Germline CDR1 and CDR2: SGHVS and FNYEAQ. Trimming removed 5 bases from V and 0 bases from J, with 20 bases in between.

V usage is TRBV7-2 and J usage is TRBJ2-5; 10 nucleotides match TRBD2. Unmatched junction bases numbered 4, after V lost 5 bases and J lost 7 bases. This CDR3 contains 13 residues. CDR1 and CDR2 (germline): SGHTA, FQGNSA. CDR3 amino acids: CASSKREGGTQYF. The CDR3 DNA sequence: TGTGCCAGCAGCAAGCGGGAGGGCGGGACCCAGTACTTC.

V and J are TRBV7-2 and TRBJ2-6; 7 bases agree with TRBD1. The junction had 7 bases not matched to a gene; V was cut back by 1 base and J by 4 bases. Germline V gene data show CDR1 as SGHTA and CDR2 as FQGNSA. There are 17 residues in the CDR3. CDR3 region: CASSLVITGAGANVLTF. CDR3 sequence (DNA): TGTGCCAGCAGCTTAGTTATTACAGGGGCCGGGGCCAACGTCCTGACTTTC.

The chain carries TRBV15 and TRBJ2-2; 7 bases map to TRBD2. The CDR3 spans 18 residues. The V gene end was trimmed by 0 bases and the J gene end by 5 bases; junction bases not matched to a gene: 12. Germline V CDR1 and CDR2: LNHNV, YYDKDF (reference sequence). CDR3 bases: TGTGCCACCAGCAGAGATCGTAGCGGGCGTCTTTGGACCGGGGAGCTGTTTTTT. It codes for CATSRDRSGRLWTGELFF.

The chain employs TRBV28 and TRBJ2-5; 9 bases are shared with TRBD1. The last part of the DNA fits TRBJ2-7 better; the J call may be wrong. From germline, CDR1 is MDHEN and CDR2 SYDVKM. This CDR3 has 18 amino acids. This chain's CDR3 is CASSLLLSMTGGSYEQYF. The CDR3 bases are TGTGCCAGCAGTTTGTTGTTGAGTATGACAGGGGGGTCCTACGAGCAGTACTTC.

The CDR3 loop reads CASSVGIARYNEQFF. The CDR3 DNA reads as TGTGCCAGCAGCGTAGGAATAGCGCGATACAATGAGCAGTTCTTC. This chain connects TRBV9 to TRBJ2-1; tentative D call: TRBD2 (5 bases). Trimming pared 0 bases from V and 4 bases from J, leaving 11 bases between. CDR3 size: 15 residues. The V gene's germline CDR1 is SGDLS and CDR2 YYNGEE.

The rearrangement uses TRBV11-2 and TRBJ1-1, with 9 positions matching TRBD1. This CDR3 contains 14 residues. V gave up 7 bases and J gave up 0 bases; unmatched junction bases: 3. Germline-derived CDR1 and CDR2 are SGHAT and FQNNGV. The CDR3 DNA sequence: TGTGCCAGCAACGGACAGGGGATGAACACTGAAGCTTTCTTT. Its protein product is CASNGQGMNTEAFF.

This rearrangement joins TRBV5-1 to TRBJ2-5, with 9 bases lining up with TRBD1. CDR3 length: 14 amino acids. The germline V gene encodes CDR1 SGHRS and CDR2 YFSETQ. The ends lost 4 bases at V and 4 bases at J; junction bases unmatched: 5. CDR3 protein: CASSTGTGSETQYF. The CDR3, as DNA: TGCGCCAGCAGCACCGGGACAGGGTCAGAGACCCAGTACTTC.

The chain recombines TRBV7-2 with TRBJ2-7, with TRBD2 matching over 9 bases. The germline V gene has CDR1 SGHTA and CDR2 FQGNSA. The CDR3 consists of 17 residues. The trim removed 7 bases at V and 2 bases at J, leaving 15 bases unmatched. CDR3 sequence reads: CASNYLGSGGNPYEQYF. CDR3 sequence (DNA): TGTGCCAGCAACTATCTGGGGAGCGGGGGGAATCCCTACGAGCAGTACTTC.

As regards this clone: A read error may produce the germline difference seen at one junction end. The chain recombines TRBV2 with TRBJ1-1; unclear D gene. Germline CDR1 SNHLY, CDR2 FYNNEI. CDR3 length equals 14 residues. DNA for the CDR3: TGTGCCAGCAGTCAAGCCCACATGAACACTGAAGCTTTCTTT. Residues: CASSQAHMNTEAFF.

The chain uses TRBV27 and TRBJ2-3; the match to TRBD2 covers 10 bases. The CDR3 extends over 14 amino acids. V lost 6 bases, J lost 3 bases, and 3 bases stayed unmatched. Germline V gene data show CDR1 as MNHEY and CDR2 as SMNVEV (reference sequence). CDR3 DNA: TGTGCCAGCAGCTTACTAGCGGGAACAGATACGCAGTATTTT. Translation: CASSLLAGTDTQYF.

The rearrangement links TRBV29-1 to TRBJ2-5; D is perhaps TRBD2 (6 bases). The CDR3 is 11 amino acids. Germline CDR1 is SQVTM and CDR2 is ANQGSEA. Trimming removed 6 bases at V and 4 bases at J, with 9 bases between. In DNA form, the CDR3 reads TGCAGCGTCCGACTAGTAGAGACCCAGTACTTC. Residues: CSVRLVETQYF.

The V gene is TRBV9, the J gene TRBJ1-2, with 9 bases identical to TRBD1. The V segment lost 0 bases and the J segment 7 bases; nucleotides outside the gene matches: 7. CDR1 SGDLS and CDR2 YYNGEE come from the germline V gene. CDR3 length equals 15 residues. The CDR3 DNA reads TGTGCCAGCAGCGTAGTCCCGGGACAGGGACGTGGCTACACCTTC. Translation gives CASSVVPGQGRGYTF.

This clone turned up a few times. In DNA form, the CDR3 reads TGTGCCAGCAGTCAGACAGAAAATCAGCCCCAGCATTTT. Amino acid sequence: CASSQTENQPQHF. The rearrangement joins TRBV25-1 to TRBJ1-5; D is possibly TRBD1 (5 bases). Germline V lookup: CDR1 MGHDK, CDR2 SYGVNS. This CDR3 comprises 13 residues. With 5 bases removed from V and 4 bases from J, the gap between germline ends came to 9 bases.

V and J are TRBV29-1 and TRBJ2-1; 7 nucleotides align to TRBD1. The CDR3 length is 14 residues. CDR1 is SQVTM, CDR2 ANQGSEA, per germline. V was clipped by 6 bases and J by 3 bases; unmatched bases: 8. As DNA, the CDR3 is TGCAGCGTGGAAACAGGGGTCGTCTACAATGAGCAGTTCTTC. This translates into CSVETGVVYNEQFF.

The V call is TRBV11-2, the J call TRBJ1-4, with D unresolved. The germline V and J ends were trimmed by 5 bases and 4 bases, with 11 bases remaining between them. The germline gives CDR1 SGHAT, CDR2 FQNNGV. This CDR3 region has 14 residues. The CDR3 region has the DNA TGTGCCAGCAGCGAAAGCCCTGGTAATGAAAAACTGTTTTTT. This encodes CASSESPGNEKLFF.